This TCR beta chain was observed in a study of CD4 T cells in relation to SARS-CoV-2 and coronaviruses. Study context: ViraFEST: approximately 10-day antigen culture of PBMCs, then TCR beta CDR3 sequencing. No peptide or an HIV-1 Nef peptide pool served as negative control. The HLA restriction of the shared crossreactive spike epitopes was mapped.

Points on this clone: Antigen specificity is unknown.

Per the germline V gene, CDR1 is MNHEY and CDR2 is SVGAGI. Trimming took off 8 bases at V and 2 bases at J, with 10 bases between the two ends. The CDR3 covers 12 residues. CD4+ T cells from unexposed donors were obtained before the COVID-19 pandemic (2011-2018). CD4+ T cells were isolated from the cells after more than 8 days of culture. Cells permitting, SARS-CoV-2 S/N and four cold-coronavirus spikes were tested on unexposed-donor CD4+ T cells. The method was immunoSEQ multiplex PCR; TCRdb's version includes in-frame clones alone and lacks a portion of them. This sample carries 20,000 to 25,000 clones, about three fifths of them seen once, and the ten largest clones take about 11%.

The chain employs TRBV6-5 and TRBJ2-7; D remains ambiguous. Sequencing input: CD4+ T cells from PBMCs, cultured in vitro. This clonotype was obtained from a human donor in good health. The CDR3 sequence is CASFANPYEQYF. DNA for the CDR3: TGTGCCAGCTTTGCAAACCCCTACGAGCAGTACTTC.